These T cell receptor beta chains were read from a single sample in a study of T cell responses to AZD1222 COVID-19 vaccine. TCRdb's table, derived via immunoSEQ multiplex PCR, lists solely in-frame clones and lacks some. The table includes nearly 200,000 clones, roughly 92% detected once. The sample in question was peripheral blood, obtained 28 days after the second AZD1222 dose. The origin of the receptors is an adult who received the AZD1222 COVID-19 vaccine. Each CDR3 is given with its conserved first and last residue. A D gene is named only where the DNA matches it firmly. A row's size may be missing; if present it is once, few, many or a size class.

V gene	J gene	clone size	D gene	CDR3 protein	CDR3 DNA
TRBV2	TRBJ2-1	.	TRBD1	CASSPWTGGGDEQFF	TGTGCCAGCAGTCCGTGGACAGGGGGAGGGGATGAGCAGTTCTTC
TRBV6-5	TRBJ1-2	.	TRBD1	CASSQGAGYTF	TGTGCCAGCAGCCAGGGGGCGGGCTACACCTTC
TRBV10-3	TRBJ1-1	.	TRBD1	CAIRPPTGVNTEAFF	TGTGCCATCAGACCCCCGACAGGGGTGAACACTGAAGCTTTCTTT
TRBV7-9	TRBJ2-1	many	TRBD2	CASSLRFEGGEFF	TGTGCCAGCAGCTTAAGATTCGAGGGAGGGGAGTTCTTC
TRBV15	TRBJ2-7	.	.	CATSREVVVSYEQYF	TGTGCCACCAGCAGAGAGGTTGTCGTCAGCTACGAGCAGTACTTC
TRBV7-3	TRBJ2-3	.	.	CASSSHSTDTQYF	TGTGCCAGCAGCTCCCATAGCACAGATACGCAGTATTTT
TRBV9	TRBJ1-3	.	TRBD1	CASSFIDRVAGNTIYF	TGTGCCAGCAGCTTTATAGACAGGGTGGCTGGAAACACCATATATTTT
TRBV7-9	TRBJ1-2	.	TRBD1	CASSQGGANYGYTF	TGTGCCAGCAGTCAGGGGGGAGCTAACTATGGCTACACCTTC
TRBV6-5	TRBJ1-1	.	.	CASATRGRPNTEAFF	TGTGCCAGCGCGACTCGAGGGAGGCCAAACACTGAAGCTTTCTTT
TRBV2	TRBJ1-4	.	.	CATSIEIATNEKLFF	TGTGCCACCAGCATCGAGATCGCAACTAATGAAAAACTGTTTTTT
TRBV24-1	TRBJ1-2	.	.	CATSDLVGGYTF	TGTGCCACCAGTGATTTAGTTGGTGGCTACACCTTC
TRBV27	TRBJ2-2	.	.	CASSFGTGRSGELFF	TGTGCCAGCAGTTTCGGTACAGGCCGTTCCGGGGAGCTGTTTTTT
TRBV7-9	TRBJ1-4	.	.	CASSFGTENEKLFF	TGTGCCAGCAGCTTTGGAACGGAGAATGAAAAACTGTTTTTT
TRBV5-1	TRBJ2-7	.	TRBD1	CASSLGQGVHEQYF	TGCGCCAGCAGCTTGGGACAGGGGGTCCACGAGCAGTACTTC
TRBV19	TRBJ1-2	.	.	CASSIGQGYGYTF	TGTGCCAGTAGTATCGGTCAGGGGTACGGCTACACCTTC
TRBV3-1/TRBV3-2	TRBJ2-5	.	TRBD2	CASSQDFSGGAGETQYF	TGTGCCAGCAGCCAAGATTTTAGCGGGGGGGCAGGGGAGACCCAGTACTTC
TRBV12-3/TRBV12-4	TRBJ2-1	.	.	CASSLLEGGEQFF	TGTGCCAGCAGTTTACTGGAGGGGGGGGAGCAGTTCTTC
TRBV24-1	TRBJ2-7	.	TRBD1	CATSEGPPGQGAEQQYF	TGTGCCACCAGTGAGGGCCCTCCGGGACAGGGGGCGGAACAGCAGTACTTC
TRBV25-1	TRBJ2-3	.	.	CASSAGTGKSTDTQYF	TGTGCCAGCAGTGCAGGAACAGGGAAGAGCACAGATACGCAGTATTTT
TRBV18	TRBJ1-4	.	.	CASGADRHNEKLFF	TGTGCCAGCGGGGCCGATCGCCATAATGAAAAACTGTTTTTT
TRBV6-2/TRBV6-3	TRBJ1-5	.	TRBD1	CASSSGTGVNQPQHF	TGTGCCAGCAGTTCCGGGACAGGGGTAAATCAGCCCCAGCATTTT
TRBV27	TRBJ2-1	.	.	CASSSYYNEQFF	TGTGCCAGCAGTTCTTACTACAATGAGCAGTTCTTC
TRBV5-1	TRBJ2-7	.	.	CASSLEGSRRYEQYF	TGCGCCAGCAGCTTAGAAGGGAGCCGCCGCTACGAGCAGTACTTC
TRBV20-1	TRBJ1-1	few	.	CTSGGNTEAFF	TGCACAAGCGGGGGGAACACTGAAGCTTTCTTT
TRBV19	TRBJ1-1	.	.	CASSIRVGEAFF	TGTGCCAGTAGTATCCGTGTGGGTGAAGCTTTCTTT
TRBV7-2	TRBJ1-1	.	.	CASSPSGGITEAFF	TGTGCCAGCAGCCCGAGCGGCGGGATCACTGAAGCTTTCTTT
TRBV30	TRBJ1-1	.	.	CAWSASTKAFF	TGTGCCTGGAGTGCAAGTACCAAAGCTTTCTTT
TRBV7-8	TRBJ1-4	.	.	CASSLIGGEKLFF	TGTGCCAGCAGCTTAATCGGGGGGGAAAAACTGTTTTTT
TRBV6-2/TRBV6-3	TRBJ1-2	.	TRBD1	CASSYSKQGGSYGYTF	TGTGCCAGCAGTTACTCGAAGCAGGGGGGCTCCTATGGCTACACCTTC
TRBV6-6	TRBJ2-7	.	TRBD1	CASKGQGGGYEQYF	TGTGCCAGCAAGGGACAGGGGGGGGGATACGAGCAGTACTTC
TRBV4-2	TRBJ2-3	.	TRBD2	CASSQERGASGSDTQYF	TGTGCCAGCAGCCAAGAAAGAGGGGCTAGCGGATCAGATACGCAGTATTTT
TRBV5-1	TRBJ1-1	.	TRBD1	CASRVDRVAEAFF	TGCGCCAGCAGGGTGGACAGGGTCGCTGAAGCTTTCTTT
TRBV19	TRBJ1-6	.	TRBD1	CASMRQGSYNSPLHF	TGTGCCAGTATGAGACAGGGCTCCTATAATTCACCCCTCCACTTT
TRBV7-9	TRBJ1-2	once	.	CASSPPGRSLGGYTF	TGTGCCAGCAGTCCACCAGGACGCTCCCTCGGGGGCTACACCTTC
TRBV6-6	TRBJ1-5	.	.	CASTSRREQPQHF	TGTGCCAGCACCTCACGGAGGGAGCAGCCCCAGCATTTT
TRBV2	TRBJ2-2	.	.	CASHRGSAGELFF	TGTGCCAGCCATAGGGGATCCGCCGGGGAGCTGTTTTTT
TRBV12-5	TRBJ1-1	once	.	CASGHQGLKNTEAFF	TGTGCTAGTGGCCACCAGGGTCTTAAGAACACTGAAGCTTTCTTT
TRBV4-3	TRBJ2-3	.	TRBD1	CASRETGGGTDTQYF	TGCGCCAGCAGGGAGACAGGGGGGGGCACAGATACGCAGTATTTT
TRBV5-6	TRBJ1-2	.	.	CASSLGSATGYTF	TGTGCCAGCAGCTTGGGGTCCGCCACGGGCTACACCTTC
TRBV18	TRBJ2-1	.	TRBD2	CASSPQGLAGKTYNEQFF	TGTGCCAGCTCACCACAGGGACTAGCGGGAAAGACCTACAATGAGCAGTTCTTC
TRBV13	TRBJ1-2	.	.	CASSARSYGYTF	TGTGCCAGCAGCGCCCGGAGTTATGGCTACACCTTC
TRBV7-2	TRBJ1-5	.	.	CASSPDVAGQPQHF	TGTGCCAGCAGCCCAGACGTCGCAGGCCAGCCCCAGCATTTT
TRBV3-1/TRBV3-2	TRBJ1-1	.	.	CASSLQNTEAFF	TGTGCCAGCAGCTTGCAAAACACTGAAGCTTTCTTT
TRBV12-5	TRBJ2-7	.	TRBD2	CASGPSGGSSYEQYF	TGTGCTAGTGGTCCTAGCGGGGGCTCTTCCTACGAGCAGTACTTC
TRBV18	TRBJ1-3	.	.	CASSPRTFSGNTIYF	TGTGCCAGCTCACCACGGACTTTCTCTGGAAACACCATATATTTT
TRBV12-3/TRBV12-4	TRBJ1-5	.	.	CASSRTGNQPQHF	TGTGCCAGCAGTCGTACGGGCAATCAGCCCCAGCATTTT
TRBV5-4	TRBJ2-7	.	.	CASRTQGFFEQYF	TGTGCCAGCAGGACCCAGGGGTTCTTCGAGCAGTACTTC
TRBV28	TRBJ2-1	.	TRBD2	CASSLGSYPAGLEFF	TGTGCCAGCAGTTTAGGATCCTATCCAGCGGGGCTGGAGTTCTTC
TRBV7-2	TRBJ2-5	.	.	CASSLGVGSGETQYF	TGTGCCAGCAGCTTAGGGGTAGGGTCCGGGGAGACCCAGTACTTC
TRBV18	TRBJ1-5	few	.	CASSPEQGGQPQHF	TGTGCCAGCTCACCAGAACAGGGTGGTCAGCCCCAGCATTTT
TRBV7-9	TRBJ2-5	.	TRBD2	CATAGEETQYF	TGTGCCACCGCGGGGGAGGAGACCCAGTACTTC
TRBV19	TRBJ1-2	.	.	CASSSRDGFWKGGYTF	TGTGCCAGTAGTAGCCGGGACGGCTTCTGGAAGGGCGGCTACACCTTC
TRBV6-5	TRBJ2-5	.	.	CASRAQIEETQYF	TGTGCCAGCAGAGCGCAGATAGAAGAGACCCAGTACTTC
TRBV9	TRBJ1-5	few	.	CASSVSFGWDQPQHF	TGTGCCAGCAGCGTATCATTCGGATGGGATCAGCCCCAGCATTTT
TRBV5-1	TRBJ1-3	.	.	CASSLAGYNYGNTIYF	TGCGCCAGCAGCTTGGCTGGTTATAACTACGGAAACACCATATATTTT
TRBV12-3/TRBV12-4	TRBJ1-2	once	.	CASSSGRNYGYTF	TGTGCCAGCAGCTCAGGACGGAACTATGGCTACACCTTC